Listed below are T cell receptor beta chains from one sample, sequenced in a study of neurological immune-mediated disorders. Each CDR3 protein gets one entry after TCRdb re-called the 5' RACE reads with MiXCR. The table has about 62,000 distinct CDR3 sequences, about 4% seen once. Sequenced: PBMCs. These receptors all come from a woman in her fifties or sixties with multiple sclerosis. CDR3s include the opening cysteine and the closing phenylalanine or tryptophan. The order of the fields is V gene, D gene, CDR3 protein. D genes are given only for firm matches.

V: TRBV7-2
D: .
CDR3: CASSSAGPGGTQYF

V: TRBV20-1
D: TRBD2
CDR3: CSAREGTSGVGEQFF

V: TRBV15
D: .
CDR3: CATSSVGRANQPQNF

V: TRBV12-3/TRBV12-4
D: .
CDR3: CASSPQGWYEQFF

V: TRBV12-3/TRBV12-4
D: .
CDR3: CASSPEGGMKTQYF

V: TRBV11-3
D: .
CDR3: CASSPRGGTLNTEAFF

V: TRBV6-5
D: .
CDR3: CASSYLNEQYF

V: TRBV7-9
D: .
CDR3: CASNRGQLNTEAFF

V: TRBV9
D: TRBD1
CDR3: CASSAGGTDNSPLHF

V: TRBV20-1
D: .
CDR3: CSARDSRGGYAFF

V: TRBV7-2
D: .
CDR3: CASSSPTGQYEQYF

V: TRBV5-1
D: .
CDR3: CASSLSGKSNTEAFF

V: TRBV12-3/TRBV12-4
D: TRBD1
CDR3: CASRLGQGANYGYTF

V: TRBV7-8
D: .
CDR3: CASRLRETQYF

V: TRBV29-1
D: .
CDR3: CSVVIQGNYGYTF

V: TRBV5-1
D: TRBD2
CDR3: CASSLELAGVARNEQFF

V: TRBV5-1
D: TRBD2
CDR3: CASGLLAGVYNEQFF

V: TRBV18
D: TRBD1
CDR3: CASSPSGTGGENIQYF

V: TRBV7-9
D: .
CDR3: CASSGQNTEAFF

V: TRBV4-3
D: .
CDR3: CASSQEGLNGDSEQFF

V: TRBV19
D: .
CDR3: CASSISSNTEAFF

V: TRBV18
D: TRBD1
CDR3: CASSRQGANTGELFF

V: TRBV29-1
D: TRBD1
CDR3: CSVTGADTQYF

V: TRBV12-3/TRBV12-4
D: .
CDR3: CASSFAAPTDTQYF

V: TRBV20-1
D: TRBD1
CDR3: CSATRGQGNTIYF

V: TRBV7-2
D: TRBD1
CDR3: CASSDTTGIYGYTF

V: TRBV27
D: .
CDR3: CASSFGGNTEAFF

V: TRBV5-1
D: .
CDR3: CASSLGYWTGANTGELFF

V: TRBV10-3
D: TRBD1
CDR3: CAISDLGTDTGELFF

V: TRBV5-1
D: .
CDR3: CASSAQGRRSYNEQFF

V: TRBV20-1
D: .
CDR3: CSATLGGSLTDTQYF

V: TRBV7-3
D: TRBD2
CDR3: CASSPGLAGVGELFF

V: TRBV20-1
D: .
CDR3: CSARGSLRGSTDTQYF

V: TRBV7-2
D: .
CDR3: CASSQVLTAWGANVLTF

V: TRBV11-2
D: .
CDR3: CASSLSSGYEQYF

V: TRBV18
D: TRBD2
CDR3: CASSPTSGFSYEQYF

V: TRBV5-1
D: TRBD2
CDR3: CASTKRDGSYEQYF

V: TRBV5-1
D: TRBD2
CDR3: CASSLAGGENIQYF

V: TRBV5-5
D: TRBD1
CDR3: CASSYPRDSPYEQYF